Shown below are 21 T cell receptor beta chains from a single sample sequenced in a study of blood T cell repertoires in COVID-19. The assay was immunoSEQ multiplex PCR, and TCRdb's table has in-frame clones only and misses some. The profile covers over 35,000 clones, with roughly nine tenths appearing a single time and approximately 14% taken by the ten largest. Material: peripheral blood. The source of these receptors is a woman in her thirties in a cohort sampled during active COVID-19.

This chain links TRBV5-4 with TRBJ2-4; 7 bases agree with TRBD1. J was trimmed by 4 bases and V by 4 bases; bases with no gene match: 5. This CDR3 contains 14 residues. Germline CDR1 is SGHNT and CDR2 is YYREEE (reference sequence). CDR3 nucleotides: TGTGCCAGCAGCATCGGGACAGCTAAAAACATTCAGTACTTC. It yields the protein CASSIGTAKNIQYF.

As DNA, the CDR3 is TGCGCCAGCAGTCCCGGACTAGCGAGGGTCTACGAGCAGTACTTC. The encoded protein is CASSPGLARVYEQYF. V usage is TRBV10-1 and J usage is TRBJ2-7; TRBD2 agrees at 9 bases. Losses at the gene ends were 5 bases for V and 3 bases for J; bases not matched to a gene: 8. Germline V lookup: CDR1 WNHNN, CDR2 SYGVQD (reference sequence). The CDR3 totals 15 residues.

This chain uses TRBV7-9 with TRBJ2-1; possible D gene TRBD2, 5 bases. This CDR3 region has 19 residues. Deletions cut 5 bases from V and 0 bases from J, with 23 bases between. The V gene's germline CDR1 is SEHNR and CDR2 FQNEAQ (reference sequence). CDR3 amino acids: CASSPSPARVYGSYNEQFF. CDR3 nucleotides: TGTGCCAGCAGCCCCAGTCCCGCGAGGGTCTACGGCTCCTACAATGAGCAGTTCTTC. Full variable domain (outside the CDR3, taken from reference TRBV7-9 and TRBJ2-1): DTGVSQNPRHKITKRGQNVTFRCDPISEHNRLYWYRQTLGQGPEFLTYFQNEAQLEKSRLLSDRFSAERPKGSFSTLEIQRTEQGDSAMYLCASSPSPARVYGSYNEQFFGPGTRLTVL.

The rearrangement uses TRBV27 and TRBJ2-5; the D is unclear. The CDR3 sequence is 15 residues long. Germline V gene sequence: CDR1 MNHEY, CDR2 SMNVEV (reference sequence). The ends were cut back, 5 bases at V and 7 bases at J, with 20 bases in the middle. The CDR3 is CASSGPSGSRGTQYF. In DNA form, the CDR3 reads TGTGCCAGCAGTGGCCCCTCCGGGTCTCGAGGGACCCAGTACTTC.

V and J are TRBV24-1 and TRBJ2-5; 8 nucleotides match TRBD2. Germline assignment: CDR1 KGHDR and CDR2 SFDVKD. Germline trimming cut 5 bases from V and 5 bases from J; bases unmatched to any gene: 9. This CDR3 region has 15 residues. The CDR3 protein is CATSATGLEWETQYF. The CDR3 DNA reads TGTGCCACCAGTGCTACGGGACTAGAGTGGGAGACCCAGTACTTC.

The chain links TRBV19 to TRBJ2-1, with TRBD2 as a possible D gene (6 bases). Trimming removed 5 bases from V and 7 bases from J, with 18 bases in between. Germline V gives CDR1 LNHDA, CDR2 SQIVND (reference sequence). CDR3 length: 15 residues. CDR3 DNA sequence: TGTGCCAGTAGTTTGCCGGGAGCTTTCGGGAATGAGCAGTTCTTC. Its protein is CASSLPGAFGNEQFF. The variable domain in full, completed from reference TRBV19 and TRBJ2-1, reads DGGITQSPKYLFRKEGQNVTLSCEQNLNHDAMYWYRQDPGQGLRLIYYSQIVNDFQKGDIAEGYSVSREKKESFPLTVTSAQKNPTAFYLCASSLPGAFGNEQFFGPGTRLTVL.

This chain joins TRBV14 and TRBJ2-3; D is perhaps TRBD2 (5 bases). Trimming left V 6 bases short and J 4 bases short, with 20 bases between. CDR3 length: 16 residues. Germline values: CDR1 SGHDN, CDR2 FVKESK. The CDR3 DNA is TGTGCCAGCAGTCCGGGCAGGACTTGGGAGCCAGATACGCAGTATTTT. It is translated as CASSPGRTWEPDTQYF.

This chain links TRBV30 with TRBJ2-3, with TRBD1 matching 10 bases. Germline V gene lookup returns CDR1 GTSNPN and CDR2 SVGIG (reference sequence). V shed 3 bases, J shed 6 bases, and the junction held 27 bases outside the gene matches. The CDR3 is made up of 21 amino acids. DNA of the CDR3: TGTGCCTGGAGCGGTTTCGGGACAGGGGTTCGGACTAGGCTAGAGAGGGATACGCAGTATTTT. Translated, it gives CAWSGFGTGVRTRLERDTQYF.

The genes are TRBV5-1 and TRBJ2-1; 7 bases map to TRBD1. The CDR3 is made up of 15 amino acids. J gave up 4 bases and V 0 bases, and 4 bases lay outside the gene matches. Per germline, CDR1 SGHRS and CDR2 YFSETQ. The CDR3 here is CASSLGGQPYNEQFF. In DNA form, the CDR3 reads TGCGCCAGCAGCTTGGGGGGACAGCCTTACAATGAGCAGTTCTTC.

V and J are TRBV29-1 and TRBJ2-3; D is undetermined. Germline assignment: CDR1 SQVTM and CDR2 ANQGSEA. CDR3 length: 13 residues. V was cut by 1 base and J by 2 bases, with 7 bases left in between. This CDR3 is CSVEVLVTDTQYF. In nucleotides, the CDR3 is TGCAGCGTTGAAGTCCTAGTCACAGATACGCAGTATTTT.

The chain recombines TRBV15 with TRBJ2-1; TRBD2 matches at 7 bases. Trimming at V came to 5 bases and at J to 9 bases, leaving 13 bases not matched to a gene. Looked up from germline, CDR1 is LNHNV and CDR2 is YYDKDF (reference sequence). The CDR3 contains 15 residues. The CDR3 loop reads CATSGRKGGPSEQFF. The CDR3 nucleotides read TGTGCCACCAGCGGGCGAAAGGGAGGGCCAAGTGAGCAGTTCTTC.

This clone showed up just once. This rearrangement joins TRBV19 to TRBJ1-5, with D possibly matching TRBD1 (6 bases). Per the germline V gene, CDR1 is LNHDA and CDR2 is SQIVND (reference sequence). The germline V and J ends were trimmed by 1 base and 1 base, with 17 bases remaining between them. This CDR3 contains 18 residues. In DNA, the CDR3 is TGTGCCAGTAGTATAGCAGGGTTTGGGGGCAGAAGCAATCAGCCCCAGCATTTT. Amino acid sequence: CASSIAGFGGRSNQPQHF.

This chain joins TRBV19 and TRBJ1-2; TRBD1 agrees at 10 bases. Germline V CDR1 and CDR2: LNHDA, SQIVND (reference sequence). The V gene end was trimmed by 5 bases and the J gene end by 8 bases; junction bases not matched to a gene: 8. The CDR3 totals 14 residues. CDR3 in amino acids: CASSAGTGASGYTF. CDR3 coding DNA: TGTGCCAGTAGTGCTGGGACAGGGGCCTCGGGCTACACCTTC.

The J gene is TRBJ2-3, the V gene TRBV28, with TRBD2 identical over 7 bases. The CDR3 is made up of 18 amino acids. The germline V gene encodes CDR1 MDHEN and CDR2 SYDVKM. The V gene end was trimmed by 3 bases and the J gene end by 1 base; junction bases not matched to a gene: 13. The CDR3 spells CASSLELATSGGTDTQYF. The CDR3 DNA sequence: TGTGCCAGCAGTTTGGAACTAGCGACCAGTGGGGGCACAGATACGCAGTATTTT.

The genes are TRBV27 and TRBJ2-3, with TRBD1 matching over 7 bases. CDR3 length: 14 residues. The V segment lost 5 bases and the J segment 1 base; nucleotides outside the gene matches: 3. Per the germline V gene, CDR1 is MNHEY and CDR2 is SMNVEV (reference sequence). The CDR3 region has the DNA TGTGCCAGCAGTGGGACAGCCGGCACAGATACGCAGTATTTT. Translation gives CASSGTAGTDTQYF.

V gene TRBV28 combines with J gene TRBJ1-2; D possibly corresponds to TRBD1 (6 bases). This CDR3 has 11 amino acids. Trimming pared 6 bases from V and 13 bases from J, leaving 15 bases between. Germline assignment: CDR1 MDHEN and CDR2 SYDVKM. CDR3 sequence (DNA): TGTGCCAGCAGCAGGTTTAGGGGGGGCACCTTC. Protein product: CASSRFRGGTF.

CDR3 loop: CATGSSRSEVTYNSPLHF. The CDR3 DNA reads TGTGCCACCGGTTCAAGTAGGAGTGAAGTGACCTATAATTCACCCCTCCACTTT. The rearrangement uses TRBV24-1 and TRBJ1-6; no firm D call. Per the germline V gene, CDR1 is KGHDR and CDR2 is SFDVKD. The CDR3 is 18 residues long. V lost 9 bases to trimming and J lost 2 bases, with 22 bases between them.

The chain employs TRBV11-3 and TRBJ1-1, with 7 bases lining up with TRBD1. This CDR3 contains 15 residues. Unmatched junction bases numbered 9, after V lost 6 bases and J lost 2 bases. In germline, CDR1 is SGHNT, CDR2 YENEEA. This chain's CDR3 is CASSPRTGLNTEAFF. CDR3 in DNA: TGTGCCAGCAGTCCCCGGACAGGTCTAAACACTGAAGCTTTCTTT.

Concerning this clone: At one end, the junction sequence differs from germline, possibly due to a read error. V is TRBV6-1 and J is TRBJ2-7, with TRBD1 identical over 8 bases. The CDR3 covers 17 residues. Germline CDR1 MNHNS, CDR2 SASEGT. The CDR3 protein is CASREGHLGTGTYEQYF. The CDR3 DNA sequence: TGTGCCAGCAGGGAAGGGCATTTGGGGACAGGCACCTACGAGCAGTACTTC.

This chain links TRBV30 with TRBJ1-3; 9 positions match TRBD1. The length of the CDR3 is 15 residues. Losses at the gene ends were 5 bases for V and 2 bases for J; bases not matched to a gene: 7. Germline V gene lookup returns CDR1 GTSNPN and CDR2 SVGIG (reference sequence). CDR3: CAWAGGQGPGNTIYF. The DNA of the CDR3 is TGTGCCTGGGCCGGGGGACAGGGCCCTGGAAACACCATATATTTT.

Remarks on this clone: A junction end diverges from the germline sequence, so it may reflect a read error. The chain has TRBV19 and TRBJ2-2; D gene uncertain. This CDR3 has 14 amino acids. Germline CDR1 is LNHDA and CDR2 is SQIVND (reference sequence). This CDR3 reads CASSIAGLGGELFF. As DNA, the CDR3 is TGTGCCAGTAGCATAGCTGGGCTCGGCGGGGAGCTGTTTTTT. Full variable domain (outside the CDR3, taken from reference TRBV19 and TRBJ2-2): DGGITQSPKYLFRKEGQNVTLSCEQNLNHDAMYWYRQDPGQGLRLIYYSQIVNDFQKGDIAEGYSVSREKKESFPLTVTSAQKNPTAFYLCASSIAGLGGELFFGEGSRLTVL.